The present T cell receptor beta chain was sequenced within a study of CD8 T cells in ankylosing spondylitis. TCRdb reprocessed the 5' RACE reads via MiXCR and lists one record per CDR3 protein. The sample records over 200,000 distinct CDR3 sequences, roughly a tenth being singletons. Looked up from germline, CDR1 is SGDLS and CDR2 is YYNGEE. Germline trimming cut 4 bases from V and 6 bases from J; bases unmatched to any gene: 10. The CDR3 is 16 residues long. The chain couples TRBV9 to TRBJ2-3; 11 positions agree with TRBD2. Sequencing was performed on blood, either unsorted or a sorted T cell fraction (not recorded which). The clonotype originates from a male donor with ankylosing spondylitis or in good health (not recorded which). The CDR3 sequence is CASSKGVAGGPDTQYF. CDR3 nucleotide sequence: TGTGCCAGCAGCAAGGGGGTAGCGGGGGGGCCTGATACGCAGTATTTT.